This T cell receptor (beta chain) was sequenced in a study of OX40 agonist ivuxolimab in advanced cancers. Study-level background: Ivuxolimab, an agonistic anti-OX40 (CD134) antibody, was given to patients. People in dose escalation had one of these cancers: hepatocellular carcinoma, melanoma, renal cell or head and neck cancer. It was permissible to have had prior anti-PD-1, anti-PD-L1 or anti-CTLA-4 therapy, and 40% had some. Overall study results and limits: A proportion of nonresponders additionally exhibited low normalized T-cell clonal expansion.

Repertoires were generated with immunoSEQ multiplex PCR, while TCRdb's copy carries only in-frame clones and drops some. This sample yields around 65,000 clones, of which about 89% are seen a single time; about 0.3% belongs to the top ten. This CDR3 is built from 15 residues. Between the trimmed V and J ends, which lost 0 bases and 6 bases, there was a span of 12 bases. Germline V gives CDR1 LGHNA, CDR2 YNFKEQ. Concerning this clone: The antigen is undetermined.

This clonotype was sampled from an adult with an advanced solid tumor such as melanoma, head and neck, liver or kidney cancer. The input for sequencing was CD4+ or CD8+ T cells sorted from blood, taken in a trial of the OX40 agonist ivuxolimab. The V call is TRBV4-2, the J call TRBJ1-5; D gene unclear. The CDR3 is CASSQDRAYGQPQHF. As DNA, the CDR3 is TGTGCCAGCAGCCAAGACCGGGCTTACGGTCAGCCCCAGCATTTT.